The 11 T cell receptor beta chains below all came from one sample that was sequenced in a study of T-cell memory formation after mild COVID-19. From the 5' RACE reads, TCRdb called clonotypes with MiXCR, one entry per CDR3 protein. The sample records about half a million distinct CDR3 sequences, about 18% being singletons. Sequenced: PBMCs or a T cell subset sorted from them (not recorded which). Receptor source: an adult woman who had mild COVID-19 (a few samples of this study predate the infection). Cell type and time point are not known.

The rearrangement joins TRBV7-8 to TRBJ2-4; possible D gene TRBD1, 6 bases. The CDR3 is made up of 15 amino acids. V dropped 3 bases and J dropped 8 bases, with 17 bases sitting between them. Germline loops: CDR1 SGHVS, CDR2 FQNEAQ. The DNA of the CDR3 is TGTGCCAGCAGCTTCCGTCCGGGCCCAGGGGACATTCAGTACTTC. Its translation is CASSFRPGPGDIQYF.

The rearrangement joins TRBV21-1 to TRBJ1-1. TRBV21-1 is classified as a pseudogene. CDR3 size: 18 residues. CDR3 DNA sequence: TGTGCCAGCAGCAATGGGAGGGGGAAATCATCAAAGGACACTGAAGCTTTCTTT. Its protein is CASSNGRGKSSKDTEAFF.

The chain is built from TRBV19 and TRBJ1-1, with D perhaps TRBD1 (5 bases). Germline V gene sequence: CDR1 LNHDA, CDR2 SQIVND (reference sequence). CDR3 size: 16 residues. V lost 8 bases and J 4 bases, leaving 23 bases between the germline ends. CDR3 amino acids: CASRNNVGGGRTEAFF. The CDR3 nucleotides are TGTGCCAGTCGAAACAACGTTGGGGGAGGTCGCACTGAAGCTTTCTTT.

This clonotype was found a few times. The chain has TRBV4-3 and TRBJ2-1; 9 bases are shared with TRBD1. Trimming removed 1 base from V and 8 bases from J; junction bases left unmatched: 6. This CDR3 comprises 15 residues. Germline assignment: CDR1 LGHNA and CDR2 YSLEER. The CDR3 here is CASSQALDRGHEQFF. CDR3 DNA: TGCGCCAGCAGCCAAGCTCTGGACAGGGGCCATGAGCAGTTCTTC.

This clonotype was observed a few times. The chain's CDR3 is CASSRGDPLPQHF. DNA for the CDR3: TGTGCCAGCAGTCGAGGGGACCCTTTACCCCAGCATTTT. The chain employs TRBV7-9 and TRBJ1-5; D possibly corresponds to TRBD1 (5 bases). The V gene lost 6 bases and the J gene lost 10 bases, with 16 bases spanning the gap. The CDR3 spans 13 residues. Germline V CDR1 and CDR2: SEHNR, FQNEAQ (reference sequence).

This sequence joins TRBV12-3 or TRBV12-4 and TRBJ1-1; a weak D match, TRBD1 (6 bases). CDR3 length equals 14 residues. Trimming left V 3 bases short and J 1 base short, with 9 bases between. CDR3 DNA sequence: TGTGCCAGCAGTTTCCCGACAGGGAACACTGAAGCTTTCTTT. Translating gives CASSFPTGNTEAFF.

The V call is TRBV24-1, the J call TRBJ2-2; D is unclear. Germline CDR1 is KGHDR and CDR2 is SFDVKD. Trimming removed 3 bases from V and 5 bases from J, with 15 bases in between. The length of the CDR3 is 16 residues. The CDR3: CATSDHPADLTGELFF. The CDR3 DNA is TGTGCCACCAGTGATCACCCAGCCGATTTAACCGGGGAGCTGTTTTTT.

This clonotype was seen once. The chain recombines TRBV29-1 with TRBJ1-2; no reliable D call. The V end lost 1 base, the J end lost 1 base, and 4 bases lay between the germline ends. The length of the CDR3 is 12 residues. In germline, CDR1 is SQVTM, CDR2 ANQGSEA. In DNA, the CDR3 is TGCAGCGTTGAAGGGGTTAACTATGGCTACACCTTC. Protein product: CSVEGVNYGYTF.

The chain combines TRBV5-1 with TRBJ1-6, with D uncertain. Germline V gene data show CDR1 as SGHRS and CDR2 as YFSETQ. Trimming shortened V by 3 bases and J by 6 bases, and 19 bases separated the two germline ends. The CDR3 runs to 17 residues. The CDR3 DNA is TGCGCCAGCAGCTCTCGGGTCCATCAAAGATTTAATTCACCCCTCCACTTT. Its translation: CASSSRVHQRFNSPLHF.

This clonotype was counted between two and nine times. This chain links TRBV12-3 or TRBV12-4 with TRBJ2-4; D might be TRBD1 or TRBD2, each matching 5 bases. The CDR3 has 14 residues. The V gene lost 6 bases and the J gene lost 6 bases, with 15 bases spanning the gap. CDR3 sequence (DNA): TGTGCCAGCAGGGGGGTTACGAGCGGAAACATTCAGTACTTC. This sequence encodes CASRGVTSGNIQYF.

This clonotype was observed a few times. V is TRBV20-1 and J is TRBJ1-1; the D is unclear. CDR1 DFQATT and CDR2 SNEGSKA come from the germline V gene (reference sequence). The CDR3 has 15 residues. Trimming stripped 4 bases from V and 5 bases from J, with 20 bases between. The CDR3 loop is CSATVSARPRTEAFF. CDR3 DNA sequence: TGCAGTGCTACTGTTTCGGCCCGCCCGCGGACTGAAGCTTTCTTT.